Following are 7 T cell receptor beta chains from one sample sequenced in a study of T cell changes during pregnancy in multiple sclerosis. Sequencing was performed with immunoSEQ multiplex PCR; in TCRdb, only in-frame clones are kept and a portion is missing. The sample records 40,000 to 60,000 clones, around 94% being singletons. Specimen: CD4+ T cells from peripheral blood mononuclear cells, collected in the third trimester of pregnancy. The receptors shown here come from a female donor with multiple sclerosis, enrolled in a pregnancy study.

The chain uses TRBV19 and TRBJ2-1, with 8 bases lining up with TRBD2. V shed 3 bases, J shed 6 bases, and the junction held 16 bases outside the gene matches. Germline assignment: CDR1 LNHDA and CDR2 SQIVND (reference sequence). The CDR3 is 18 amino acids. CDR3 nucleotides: TGTGCCAGTAGTATTTTCCCTCAACTAGCGGCCATACCCAATGAGCAGTTCTTC. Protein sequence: CASSIFPQLAAIPNEQFF.

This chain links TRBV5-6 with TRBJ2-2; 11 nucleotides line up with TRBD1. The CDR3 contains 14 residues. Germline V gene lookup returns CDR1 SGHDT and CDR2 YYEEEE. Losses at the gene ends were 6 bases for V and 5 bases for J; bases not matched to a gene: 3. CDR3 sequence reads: CASTGTGGTGELFF. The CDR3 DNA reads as TGTGCCAGCACTGGGACAGGGGGAACCGGGGAGCTGTTTTTT. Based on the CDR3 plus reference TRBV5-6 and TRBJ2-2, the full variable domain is DAGVTQSPTHLIKTRGQQVTLRCSPKSGHDTVSWYQQALGQGPQFIFQYYEEEERQRGNFPDRFSGHQFPNYSSELNVNALLLGDSALYLCASTGTGGTGELFFGEGSRLTVL.

The CDR3 spells CASSLNFQGGNTIYF. CDR3 DNA: TGTGCCAGCAGTCTAAACTTTCAGGGGGGAAACACCATATATTTT. This chain uses TRBV27 with TRBJ1-3; D is possibly TRBD1 (6 bases). Germline V gene sequence: CDR1 MNHEY, CDR2 SMNVEV (reference sequence). The CDR3 covers 15 residues. Trimming took 5 bases from V and 4 from J, leaving 15 bases between them.

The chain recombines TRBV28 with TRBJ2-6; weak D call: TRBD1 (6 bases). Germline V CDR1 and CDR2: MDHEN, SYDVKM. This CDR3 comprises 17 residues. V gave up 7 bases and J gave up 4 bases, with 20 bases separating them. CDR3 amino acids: CASTAFGQGWGANVLTF. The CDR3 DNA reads TGTGCCAGCACCGCCTTTGGGCAGGGGTGGGGGGCCAACGTCCTGACTTTC.

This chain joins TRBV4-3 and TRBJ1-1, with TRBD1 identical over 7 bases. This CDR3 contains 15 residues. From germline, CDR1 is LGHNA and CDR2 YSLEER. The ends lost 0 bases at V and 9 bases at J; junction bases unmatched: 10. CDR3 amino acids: CASSQDRRQGDQAFF. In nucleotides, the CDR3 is TGCGCCAGCAGCCAAGATCGGAGGCAGGGGGATCAAGCTTTCTTT.

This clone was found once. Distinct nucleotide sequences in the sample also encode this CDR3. The CDR3 loop is CATSTGLMNTEAFF. In nucleotides, the CDR3 is TGTGCTACTTCGACAGGGCTCATGAACACTGAAGCTTTCTTT. This sequence joins TRBV9 and TRBJ1-1; 7 nucleotides align to TRBD1. CDR1 and CDR2 from the germline V gene are SGDLS and YYNGEE. The CDR3 runs to 14 residues.

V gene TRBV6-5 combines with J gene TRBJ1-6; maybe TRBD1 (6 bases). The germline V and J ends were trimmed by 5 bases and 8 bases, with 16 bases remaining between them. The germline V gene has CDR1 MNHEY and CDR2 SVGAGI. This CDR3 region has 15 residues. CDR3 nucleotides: TGTGCCAGCAGTCCCCCGGGACATTCCGATTCACCCCTCCACTTT. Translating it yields CASSPPGHSDSPLHF.